Listed below are T cell receptor beta chains from one sample, sequenced in a study of early stage breast cancer tumors. Only in-frame clones appear in the TCRdb table, and some are missing; sequencing was by immunoSEQ multiplex PCR. This table has fewer than 35,000 clones, 60% to 80% appearing once. Material: breast tumor tissue. These receptor sequences come from a person aged 25 to 45 with breast cancer. The CDR3 runs from the conserved cysteine through the conserved F or W. A D gene is named only where the DNA matches it firmly. Some rows mark clone size as missing; the rest say once, few, many or name a class of expanded clone.

len	j_gene	abundance	v_gene	d_gene	CDR3nt	CDR3aa
15	TRBJ1-2	.	TRBV5-1	.	TGCGCCAGCAGCTTGGAAGGCAGGGTGGACTATGGCTACACCTTC	CASSLEGRVDYGYTF
15	TRBJ2-3	.	TRBV6-5	TRBD1	TGTGCCAGCAGTTACGGACAGGCACGCACAGATACGCAGTATTTT	CASSYGQARTDTQYF
14	TRBJ1-5	medium-sized	TRBV30	.	TGTGCCTGGAGCGCGGAGTTTAGCAATCAGCCCCAGCATTTT	CAWSAEFSNQPQHF
14	TRBJ2-2	few	TRBV6-6	.	TGTGCCAGCAGTTACACTGGAATGATCGGGGAGCTGTTTTTT	CASSYTGMIGELFF
12	TRBJ2-3	.	TRBV2	.	TGTGCCAGCAGGGGATTCGAAGATACGCAGTATTTT	CASRGFEDTQYF
16	TRBJ2-7	.	TRBV4-1	.	TGCGCCAGCGGCCAGTCTTCGGAGCGCCTGGGCGACGAGCAGTACTTC	CASGQSSERLGDEQYF
15	TRBJ2-1	once	TRBV18	TRBD2	TGTGCCAGCCGATTAGCGGGAGTGTCCTACAATGAGCAGTTCTTC	CASRLAGVSYNEQFF
14	TRBJ2-2	.	TRBV2	.	TGTGCCAGCATTAGGAGGCCGGCCTCCGGGGAGCTGTTTTTT	CASIRRPASGELFF
14	TRBJ2-7	.	TRBV6-6	.	TGTGCCAGCAGTCTAACCGGACAGCCCTACGAGCAGTACTTC	CASSLTGQPYEQYF
16	TRBJ1-6	.	TRBV10-2	.	TGCGCCAGCAGGTGGGGGACGGGGATCTATAATTCACCCCTCCACTTT	CASRWGTGIYNSPLHF
16	TRBJ2-5	.	TRBV5-1	.	TGCGCCAGCAGCTTGACGGGGGGCCTGCGGCAGGAGACCCAGTACTTC	CASSLTGGLRQETQYF
17	TRBJ2-1	.	TRBV4-2	TRBD2	TGTGCCAGCAGCCCCTCTTCCGGGACTAGCGGGAGGAATGAGCAGTTCTTC	CASSPSSGTSGRNEQFF
16	TRBJ2-1	.	TRBV2	TRBD2	TGTGCCAGCAGTGTCGGACTAGCGGGAGTCCTTAATGAGCAGTTCTTC	CASSVGLAGVLNEQFF
13	TRBJ2-1	few	TRBV6-5	.	TGTGCCAGCAGCAAGGGACTCGGGAATGAGCAGTTCTTC	CASSKGLGNEQFF
15	TRBJ2-5	.	TRBV5-1	TRBD2	TGCGCCAGCAGCGTCGGACTAGCGGGTTGGGAGACCCAGTACTTC	CASSVGLAGWETQYF
14	TRBJ1-1	few	TRBV6-5	.	TGTGCCAGCAGTACACTACAGGAGATCCCTGAAGCTTTCTTT	CASSTLQEIPEAFF
18	TRBJ2-5	.	TRBV7-9	TRBD2	TGTGCCAGCAGCTTAGCATGGTTATTACTAGCGGGAGTAGAGACCCAGTACTTC	CASSLAWLLLAGVETQYF
19	TRBJ2-1	.	TRBV4-1	TRBD2	TGCGCCAGCAGCACCCCATCTACTTTACTAGCGGGAAGGCCGGATGAGCAGTTCTTC	CASSTPSTLLAGRPDEQFF
14	TRBJ2-3	once	TRBV6-6	.	TGTGCCAGCAGTAATCAGGGGCGGAGGGCTACGCAGTATTTT	CASSNQGRRATQYF
15	TRBJ1-3	.	TRBV5-1	TRBD1	TGCGCCAGCAGCTTCACAGGGGACTCTGGAAACACCATATATTTT	CASSFTGDSGNTIYF
12	TRBJ2-3	.	TRBV10-1	.	TGCGCCAGCAGTAGGACGACCGATACGCAGTATTTT	CASSRTTDTQYF
17	TRBJ2-7	.	TRBV18	TRBD2	TGTGCCAGCTCACCGGGACTAGCGGGGGCCTTCACCTACGAGCAGTACTTC	CASSPGLAGAFTYEQYF
16	TRBJ2-3	.	TRBV9	.	TGTGCCAGCAGCGTAGTGTTCACCGCCGGCACAGATACGCAGTATTTT	CASSVVFTAGTDTQYF
12	TRBJ1-1	.	TRBV29-1	.	TGCAGCGTCCCCCAAGTGAACACTGAAGCTTTCTTT	CSVPQVNTEAFF
13	TRBJ1-1	.	TRBV7-9	.	TGTGCCAGCAGCTTAGTCGAAGGAACTGAAGCTTTCTTT	CASSLVEGTEAFF
16	TRBJ2-7	.	TRBV30	TRBD1	TGTGCCTGGAGTACCCCAGGACAGGGATGGGCCTACGAGCAGTACTTC	CAWSTPGQGWAYEQYF
14	TRBJ1-4	.	TRBV9	TRBD1	TGTGCCAGCAGCGCGGAGGGGGCACGTGAAAAACTGTTTTTT	CASSAEGAREKLFF
15	TRBJ1-4	.	TRBV7-8	TRBD1	TGTGCCAGCACAGAGCAGACAGGGGAGGATGAAAAACTGTTTTTT	CASTEQTGEDEKLFF
15	TRBJ2-7	.	TRBV29-1	TRBD1	TGCAGCGTTGAGTTAGTCGAGACAGGGCTTTACGAGCAGTACTTC	CSVELVETGLYEQYF